Below are 2 T cell receptor beta chains sequenced from a single sample in a study of T cell responses to AZD1222 COVID-19 vaccine. Profiling relied on immunoSEQ multiplex PCR, and the TCRdb table lists in-frame clones only, not all of them. The table lists about 120,000 clones, roughly 92% of them singletons. Sequencing used peripheral blood, obtained 28 days after the second AZD1222 dose. These receptors originate from an adult who received the AZD1222 COVID-19 vaccine.

Remarks on this clone: Other DNA variants within this sample encode the same CDR3. V usage is TRBV3-1 (or the pseudogene TRBV3-2) and J usage is TRBJ2-3; 9 bases are a match to TRBD2. Losses at the gene ends were 6 bases for V and 0 bases for J; bases not matched to a gene: 4. Germline-derived CDR1 and CDR2 are LGHDT and YNNKEL (reference sequence). The CDR3 length is 15 residues. The CDR3 nucleotides read TGTGCCAGCAGTCCTACTAGCGGGAGCACAGATACGCAGTATTTT. Amino acid sequence: CASSPTSGSTDTQYF.

The V and J genes are TRBV28 and TRBJ1-6; 9 bases map to TRBD1. Unmatched junction bases numbered 8, after V lost 6 bases and J lost 5 bases. The germline V gene encodes CDR1 MDHEN and CDR2 SYDVKM. The length of the CDR3 is 16 residues. The CDR3 sequence is CASSDGQGQNNSPLHF. The CDR3 DNA follows: TGTGCCAGCAGCGACGGACAGGGGCAAAATAATTCACCCCTCCACTTT.